These 2 T cell receptor beta chains were all obtained from the same sample, sequenced in a study of beta chain features in type 1 diabetes. The isolated RNA, all of it, was reverse transcribed, so expressed TCRB transcripts were what got sequenced. TCRdb's copy holds only in-frame clones and misses some; the assay was immunoSEQ multiplex PCR. Of around 25,000 clones listed, roughly 70% are singletons. Study-level results: Shorter TCRB CDR3s, moderately but significantly so, were found in Type 1 diabetes patients in all four CD4+ subsets.

Their recognized antigens are unknown. The sample taken for sequencing was stem cell memory CD4+ T cells from blood. These receptors came from a woman in her thirties or forties with type 1 diabetes.

The V and J genes are TRBV7-2 and TRBJ2-5; tentatively, D is TRBD2 (7 bases). CDR3 length equals 15 residues. V lost 3 bases and J 3 bases, leaving 14 bases between the germline ends. Per the germline V gene, CDR1 is SGHTA and CDR2 is FQGNSA. The CDR3 DNA sequence: TGTGCCAGCAGCTTGGGGGGGCGGGTGGAAGAGACCCAGTACTTC. Amino acids: CASSLGGRVEETQYF.

This clone has only a few counts. The rearrangement joins TRBV28 to TRBJ2-7; the D gene is possibly TRBD1 (6 bases). The V gene's germline CDR1 is MDHEN and CDR2 SYDVKM. The CDR3 runs to 13 residues. V dropped 6 bases and J dropped 3 bases, with 12 bases sitting between them. As DNA, the CDR3 is TGTGCCAGCAGGGGACAAGTGGTCTACGAGCAGTACTTC. This sequence encodes CASRGQVVYEQYF.